The present T cell receptor beta chain was sequenced within a study of Ad26.COV2.S vaccination and SARS-CoV-2 variants. This clone has only one observation. Treatment noted: around 19 received Ad26.COV2.S at low or high dose, single or two shots; roughly five received placebo; per-sample allocation not given. Sampling was done on day 63 after the first vaccine or placebo injection. Germline values: CDR1 SGHVS, CDR2 FQNEAQ. V gave up 5 bases and J gave up 6 bases, with 31 bases separating them. The CDR3 totals 19 residues. The protocol was immunoSEQ multiplex PCR, while the TCRdb copy is restricted to in-frame clones and leaves out a portion. Of about 420,000 clones detected, 70% to 90% appear once; the ten largest clones hold less than 4%.

The sequence was obtained from a person between 18 and 65 years old who received the Ad26.COV2.S COVID-19 vaccine or a placebo. V and J are TRBV7-8 and TRBJ1-2, with a weak D call TRBD1 (5 bases). This sample comprised peripheral blood, obtained in a trial of Ad26.COV2.S vaccine versus placebo. In DNA form, the CDR3 reads TGTGCCAGCAGCCCGACCATGAATTCTCTCGCGGGGGGGGTACATGGCTACACCTTC. It specifies CASSPTMNSLAGGVHGYTF.